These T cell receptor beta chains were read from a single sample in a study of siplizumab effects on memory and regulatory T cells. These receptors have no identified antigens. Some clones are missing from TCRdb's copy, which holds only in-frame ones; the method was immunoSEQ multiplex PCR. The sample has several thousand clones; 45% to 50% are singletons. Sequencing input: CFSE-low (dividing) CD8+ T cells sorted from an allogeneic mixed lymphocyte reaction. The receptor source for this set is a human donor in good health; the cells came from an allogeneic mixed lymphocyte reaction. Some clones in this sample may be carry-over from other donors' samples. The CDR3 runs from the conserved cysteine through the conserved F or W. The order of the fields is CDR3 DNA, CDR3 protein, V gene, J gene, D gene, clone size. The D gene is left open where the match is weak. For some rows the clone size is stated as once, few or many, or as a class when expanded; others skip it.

cdr3_nt: TGTGCCAGCAGCAAAGACGGGGCCCGAGGACGATCACCCCTCCACTTT
cdr3_aa: CASSKDGARGRSPLHF
v_call: TRBV21-1
j_call: TRBJ1-6
d_call: NA
clone_size: NA

cdr3_nt: TGTGCCACCAGCAGAACAGGGGCAAACACTGAAGCTTTCTTT
cdr3_aa: CATSRTGANTEAFF
v_call: TRBV15
j_call: TRBJ1-1
d_call: TRBD1
clone_size: few

cdr3_nt: TGTGCCAGCGGCCCCGTGGCGGGGTCCTACACCGGGGAGCTGTTTTTT
cdr3_aa: CASGPVAGSYTGELFF
v_call: TRBV6-6
j_call: TRBJ2-2
d_call: NA
clone_size: NA

cdr3_nt: TGCAGTGCGATACTAGACGAGCAGTACTTC
cdr3_aa: CSAILDEQYF
v_call: TRBV20-1
j_call: TRBJ2-7
d_call: NA
clone_size: few

cdr3_nt: TGTGCCAGCAGCTTAGCCGAATTGGCCTATGAGCAGTACTTC
cdr3_aa: CASSLAELAYEQYF
v_call: TRBV7-9
j_call: TRBJ2-7
d_call: NA
clone_size: NA

cdr3_nt: TGTGCCAGCAGTTTCGGTACTAACTACGAGCAGTACTTC
cdr3_aa: CASSFGTNYEQYF
v_call: TRBV28
j_call: TRBJ2-7
d_call: NA
clone_size: NA

cdr3_nt: TGTGCCAGCAGTGGGACAGCGAACTATGGCTACACCTTC
cdr3_aa: CASSGTANYGYTF
v_call: TRBV2
j_call: TRBJ1-2
d_call: NA
clone_size: NA

cdr3_nt: TGTGCCAGCAGTCCCAATGTCTACGAGCAGTACTTC
cdr3_aa: CASSPNVYEQYF
v_call: TRBV27
j_call: TRBJ2-7
d_call: NA
clone_size: few

cdr3_nt: TGCGCCAGCAGCTTGGGGTCCGGGGAGCTGTTTTTT
cdr3_aa: CASSLGSGELFF
v_call: TRBV5-1
j_call: TRBJ2-2
d_call: NA
clone_size: NA

cdr3_nt: TGTGCCAGCAGCCAGGGTTTGGATCAGCCCCAGCATTTT
cdr3_aa: CASSQGLDQPQHF
v_call: TRBV7-6
j_call: TRBJ1-5
d_call: NA
clone_size: NA

cdr3_nt: TGCGCCAGCAGCCACCTTAGCGCTAGCTCCTACGAGCAGTACTTC
cdr3_aa: CASSHLSASSYEQYF
v_call: TRBV4-1
j_call: TRBJ2-7
d_call: NA
clone_size: few

cdr3_nt: TGTGCCAGCAGTTACACCTTGCCCTCCTACGAGCAGTACTTC
cdr3_aa: CASSYTLPSYEQYF
v_call: TRBV6-5
j_call: TRBJ2-7
d_call: NA
clone_size: NA

cdr3_nt: TGTGCCAGCAGTCAACTAGCGGGAGTGGTGGATGAGCAGTTCTTC
cdr3_aa: CASSQLAGVVDEQFF
v_call: TRBV6-5
j_call: TRBJ2-1
d_call: TRBD2
clone_size: NA

cdr3_nt: TGTGCCACCAGTCAGGACAGGCCTAACTATGGCTACACCTTC
cdr3_aa: CATSQDRPNYGYTF
v_call: TRBV15
j_call: TRBJ1-2
d_call: TRBD1
clone_size: NA

cdr3_nt: TGTGCCAGCAGCCGATCGGGAGATCTCTCCTACGAGCAGTACTTC
cdr3_aa: CASSRSGDLSYEQYF
v_call: TRBV9
j_call: TRBJ2-7
d_call: NA
clone_size: NA

cdr3_nt: TGTGCCAGTAGCCGTAACTATGGCTACACCTTC
cdr3_aa: CASSRNYGYTF
v_call: TRBV28
j_call: TRBJ1-2
d_call: NA
clone_size: NA

cdr3_nt: TGTGCCAGCAGTTTATCAGCTTCGGCCTACAATGAGCAGTTCTTC
cdr3_aa: CASSLSASAYNEQFF
v_call: TRBV27
j_call: TRBJ2-1
d_call: NA
clone_size: few

cdr3_nt: TGCGCCAGCAGCTTGGAGAGACTAGCTATAACCTACGAGCAGTACTTC
cdr3_aa: CASSLERLAITYEQYF
v_call: TRBV5-1
j_call: TRBJ2-7
d_call: TRBD2
clone_size: once